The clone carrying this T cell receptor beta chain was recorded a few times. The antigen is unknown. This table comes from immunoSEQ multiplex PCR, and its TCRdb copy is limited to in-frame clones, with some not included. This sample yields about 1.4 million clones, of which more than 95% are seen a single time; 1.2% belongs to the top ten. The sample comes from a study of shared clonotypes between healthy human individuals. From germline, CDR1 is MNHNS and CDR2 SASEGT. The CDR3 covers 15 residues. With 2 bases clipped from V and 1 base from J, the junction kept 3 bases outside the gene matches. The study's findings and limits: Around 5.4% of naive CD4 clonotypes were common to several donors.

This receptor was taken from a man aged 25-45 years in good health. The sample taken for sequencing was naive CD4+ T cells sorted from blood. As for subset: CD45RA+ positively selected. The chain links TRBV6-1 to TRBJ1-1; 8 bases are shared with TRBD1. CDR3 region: CASSEFGQGNTEAFF. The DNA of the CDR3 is TGTGCCAGCAGTGAATTCGGACAGGGGAACACTGAAGCTTTCTTT.